These 27 T cell receptor beta chains came from one sample sequenced in a study of T cells after yellow fever vaccination. Each CDR3 protein gets one entry after TCRdb re-called the 5' RACE reads with MiXCR. The repertoire consists of 300,000 or so distinct CDR3 sequences, with roughly 8.3% occurring once and the leading ten covering 15% to 20%. This specimen was PBMCs, taken about 49 days after the first yellow fever vaccination. Receptors originate from a man between 18 and 35 years old who received the YFV17D yellow fever vaccine.

This clonotype was detected a few times. The genes are TRBV20-1 and TRBJ2-1, with 12 bases fitting TRBD2. CDR3 length equals 12 residues. Per germline, CDR1 DFQATT and CDR2 SNEGSKA (reference sequence). CDR3 in DNA: TGCCAGGCTAGCGGGGGGGCCGTTGAGCAGTTCTTC. This gives the protein CQASGGAVEQFF.

The chain has TRBV19 and TRBJ2-4; TRBD2 aligns across 7 bases. Losses at the gene ends were 5 bases for V and 5 bases for J; bases not matched to a gene: 9. This CDR3 has 15 amino acids. Per the germline V gene, CDR1 is LNHDA and CDR2 is SQIVND (reference sequence). In DNA, the CDR3 is TGTGCCAGTAGTTACCCTGCTAGCGGTCAAAACATTCAGTACTTC. Amino acid sequence: CASSYPASGQNIQYF.

As to this clonotype: This may be a read error: a much more frequent sequence differs by one nucleotide. V and J are TRBV27 and TRBJ2-1; 9 bases are shared with TRBD1. V was pared by 4 bases and J by 9 bases, with 7 bases of the junction left unmatched. This CDR3 comprises 14 residues. Germline V gives CDR1 MNHEY, CDR2 SMNVEV (reference sequence). The CDR3 nucleotides are TGTGCCAGCAGTTCGTGGACAGGGGAGACTGAGCAGTTCTTC. This gives the protein CASSSWTGETEQFF.

Comments on this clonotype: A much larger clone sits a single nucleotide away, making a read error possible. This sequence joins TRBV4-3 and TRBJ2-6; D unclear. Germline CDR1 reads LGHNA; CDR2 reads YSLEER. The CDR3 has 14 amino acids. V lost 5 bases and J lost 0, with 5 bases in between. Written as DNA, the CDR3 is TGCGCCAGCAGCTGGCTCTCTGGGGCCAACGTCCTGACTTTC. It specifies CASSWLSGANVLTF.

The rearrangement joins TRBV4-3 to TRBJ2-1, with TRBD2 matching over 8 bases. V shed 0 bases and J 4 bases; nucleotides not matched to a gene: 5. Germline CDR1 and CDR2: LGHNA and YSLEER. The length of the CDR3 is 16 residues. The CDR3 nucleotides are TGCGCCAGCAGCCAAGATACGGGGGGGTCTTACAATGAGCAGTTCTTC. The encoded protein is CASSQDTGGSYNEQFF.

In its sample, this clonotype was seen a few times. The CDR3: CASSEGGGAGELFF. CDR3 DNA sequence: TGTGCCAGCAGTGAGGGAGGGGGCGCCGGGGAGCTGTTTTTT. V gene TRBV6-1 combines with J gene TRBJ2-2, with D tentatively TRBD1 or TRBD2 (7 bases each). CDR1 is MNHNS, CDR2 SASEGT, per germline. This CDR3 has 14 residues. Trimming took 3 bases from V and 6 from J, leaving 11 bases between them.

The chain carries TRBV24-1 and TRBJ2-1; D is unclear. The CDR3 runs 14 residues. Germline-derived CDR1 and CDR2 are KGHDR and SFDVKD. The V and J ends lost 4 bases and 6 bases respectively, with 12 bases between them. The CDR3 DNA reads TGTGCCACCAGTGAAGCTCTAGGTCTCAATGAGCAGTTCTTC. Translating gives CATSEALGLNEQFF.

The chain recombines TRBV6-1 with TRBJ2-7; D not certain. This CDR3 region has 13 residues. Germline-derived CDR1 and CDR2 are MNHNS and SASEGT. V lost 5 bases, J lost 1 base, and 9 bases lay in between. The CDR3 sequence: CASSTEPSYEQYF. In nucleotides, the CDR3 is TGTGCCAGCAGTACAGAGCCATCCTACGAGCAGTACTTC.

This rearrangement joins TRBV5-1 to TRBJ1-5, with a possible D match to TRBD1 (6 bases). Trimming took 4 bases from V and 2 from J, leaving 10 bases between them. CDR1 is SGHRS and CDR2 is YFSETQ in the germline V gene. The CDR3 runs to 14 residues. As DNA, the CDR3 is TGCGCCAGCAGCCAGGGGTATGGCAATCAGCCCCAGCATTTT. This codes for CASSQGYGNQPQHF.

This chain connects TRBV11-3 to TRBJ2-1, with 12 bases identical to TRBD2. The CDR3 runs to 18 residues. V lost 1 base to trimming and J lost 8 bases; unmatched junction nucleotides: 12. Per germline, CDR1 SGHNT and CDR2 YENEEA. CDR3 in amino acids: CASSLVGVASGGADEQFF. DNA for the CDR3: TGTGCCAGCAGCTTAGTGGGGGTCGCTAGCGGGGGGGCGGATGAGCAGTTCTTC.

The chain employs TRBV4-1 and TRBJ1-2; D is undetermined. Per the germline V gene, CDR1 is MGHRA and CDR2 is YSYEKL. V lost 3 bases and J 5 bases, leaving 10 bases between the germline ends. The CDR3 is 13 residues long. CDR3 protein: CASSHGQAYGYTF. In nucleotides, the CDR3 is TGCGCCAGCAGCCACGGCCAGGCGTATGGCTACACCTTC.

This clonotype was detected a few times. The chain is built from TRBV29-1 and TRBJ2-5, with 9 bases lining up with TRBD1. The ends lost 7 bases at V and 1 base at J; junction bases unmatched: 10. The CDR3 has 15 residues. Germline CDR1 and CDR2: SQVTM and ANQGSEA. The CDR3 nucleotides are TGCAGCGGCGAAACAGGGGGCCCCAGCCAAGAGACCCAGTACTTC. It is translated as CSGETGGPSQETQYF.

This clonotype came up a few times. This rearrangement joins TRBV5-1 to TRBJ1-3; perhaps TRBD1 as D (6 bases). Between the trimmed V and J ends, which lost 5 bases and 0 bases, there was a span of 12 bases. Germline assignment: CDR1 SGHRS and CDR2 YFSETQ. This CDR3 contains 15 residues. CDR3 sequence (DNA): TGCGCCAGCAGTCCACAGGGCGACTCTGGAAACACCATATATTTT. It yields the protein CASSPQGDSGNTIYF.

This clonotype was seen once. The chain couples TRBV19 to TRBJ2-7; 7 positions match TRBD1. V lost 7 bases and J lost 2; bases outside the gene matches: 8. The germline CDR1 and CDR2 sequences are LNHDA and SQIVND (reference sequence). The CDR3 length is 14 residues. This chain's CDR3 is CASNIYRGTYEQYV. As DNA, the CDR3 is TGTGCCAGTAATATCTACAGGGGTACCTACGAGCAGTACGTC.

This clonotype has just one count. This chain links TRBV12-3 or TRBV12-4 with TRBJ2-7; D gene unclear. This CDR3 spans 13 amino acids. V shed 6 bases and J shed 2 bases, with 11 bases lying between them. CDR3 in amino acids: CASSISTPYEQYF. CDR3 sequence (DNA): TGTGCCAGCAGCATTAGTACACCCTACGAGCAGTACTTC.

Turning to this clonotype: A read error is possible here, since a much larger clone lies one base away. This chain connects TRBV20-1 to TRBJ2-5; D gene unclear. Germline loops: CDR1 DFQATT, CDR2 SNEGSKA (reference sequence). CDR3 length equals 15 residues. In DNA form, the CDR3 reads TGCTGTGCTAGAGGATGGGTGGGCCCGCGGGAGACCCAGTACTTC. Its protein product is CCARGWVGPRETQYF.

This clonotype was detected only a few times. The chain carries TRBV9 and TRBJ1-3; D gene ambiguous. The germline CDR1 and CDR2 sequences are SGDLS and YYNGEE. CDR3 size: 15 residues. V was cut by 3 bases and J by 0 bases, with 10 bases left in between. The CDR3 protein is CASSASSNSGNTIYF. Written as DNA, the CDR3 is TGTGCCAGCAGCGCCTCGTCCAACTCTGGAAACACCATATATTTT.

This chain connects TRBV10-2 to TRBJ2-7; tentative D call: TRBD1 (7 bases). V was trimmed by 2 bases and J by 2 bases, leaving 16 bases between them. The V gene's germline CDR1 is WSHSY and CDR2 SAAADI. The CDR3 has 16 residues. The CDR3 spells CASSEIQGGKTYEQYF. The CDR3 nucleotides are TGCGCCAGCAGTGAGATCCAGGGGGGTAAGACCTACGAGCAGTACTTC.

This clonotype was found a few times. The genes are TRBV28 and TRBJ2-7; 9 nucleotides line up with TRBD1. Germline loops: CDR1 MDHEN, CDR2 SYDVKM. V gave up 4 bases and J gave up 4 bases; unmatched junction bases: 8. This CDR3 is built from 15 residues. CDR3 nucleotide sequence: TGTGCCAGCAGTTCCGGACAGGGGCCCCTGTACGAGCAGTACGTC. As protein: CASSSGQGPLYEQYV.

The table lists this clonotype with a few counts. The V and J genes are TRBV11-3 and TRBJ2-1; the D call may be TRBD1 or TRBD2 (5 bases each). This CDR3 comprises 15 residues. Germline V gene sequence: CDR1 SGHNT, CDR2 YENEEA. Trimming cost V 5 bases and J 0 bases, with 11 bases left between them. CDR3 protein: CASSIRESSYNEQFF. The CDR3 DNA follows: TGTGCCAGCAGCATCAGGGAGAGCTCCTACAATGAGCAGTTCTTC.

The chain has TRBV4-3 and TRBJ1-4; TRBD1 matches at 9 bases. Germline trimming cut 0 bases from V and 5 bases from J; bases unmatched to any gene: 10. The CDR3 is 18 amino acids. CDR1 LGHNA and CDR2 YSLEER come from the germline V gene. The CDR3 DNA sequence: TGCGCCAGCAGCCAAGATGGACAGGGGCTATTCTTAAATGAAAAACTGTTTTTT. As protein: CASSQDGQGLFLNEKLFF.

The V call is TRBV12-3 or TRBV12-4, the J call TRBJ1-5; D is undetermined. CDR3 length: 14 residues. The V end was cut by 6 bases, the J end by 7 bases, with 16 bases between. The CDR3 DNA reads TGTGCCAGCAGCGCCCACGAGGGCCGGCAGCCCCAGCATTTT. Amino acids: CASSAHEGRQPQHF.

This clonotype was observed a few times. CDR3 sequence: CSAGGSSYNEQFF. The CDR3 DNA sequence: TGCAGTGCTGGGGGGAGCTCCTACAATGAGCAGTTCTTC. This chain uses TRBV20-1 with TRBJ2-1; perhaps TRBD2 as D (6 bases). Deletions cut 5 bases from V and 0 bases from J, with 8 bases between. The CDR3 totals 13 residues. Germline values: CDR1 DFQATT, CDR2 SNEGSKA (reference sequence).

This clonotype was detected a few times. The genes are TRBV6-1 and TRBJ1-5, with D uncertain. The CDR3 loop spans 15 amino acids. Trimming took 5 bases from V and 2 from J, leaving 13 bases between them. Germline lookup yields CDR1 MNHNS and CDR2 SASEGT. The CDR3 DNA sequence: TGTGCCAGCAGTCGTAACTCGGACGGCAATCAGCCCCAGCATTTT. Its translation is CASSRNSDGNQPQHF.

The sample holds one count of this clonotype. The chain combines TRBV7-8 with TRBJ2-5; D possibly corresponds to TRBD1 (6 bases). There are 16 residues in the CDR3. Germline V CDR1 and CDR2: SGHVS, FQNEAQ. V lost 1 base, J lost 7 bases, and 19 bases lay in between. The DNA of the CDR3 is TGTGCCAGCAGCTTAGGGGCCCTGACAGGTTCAGGGACCCAGTACTTC. Translating it yields CASSLGALTGSGTQYF.

The rearrangement uses TRBV4-2 and TRBJ2-7; D gene uncertain. Germline V gene sequence: CDR1 LGHNA, CDR2 YNFKEQ. The length of the CDR3 is 14 residues. V gave up 0 bases and J gave up 3 bases, with 9 bases separating them. In DNA, the CDR3 is TGTGCCAGCAGCCAAGAAACTGGGGACTACGAGCAGTACTTC. Its translation is CASSQETGDYEQYF.

V is TRBV7-9 and J is TRBJ2-7; D assignment may be TRBD1 or TRBD2 (5 bases each). The V gene lost 5 bases and the J gene lost 5 bases, with 16 bases spanning the gap. The germline gives CDR1 SEHNR, CDR2 FQNEAQ (reference sequence). This CDR3 has 14 amino acids. CDR3 region: CASSKNARDHEQYF. DNA of the CDR3: TGTGCCAGCAGCAAAAACGCCAGGGACCACGAGCAGTACTTC.